This record looks at one T cell receptor (beta chain) sequence and its context. What it recognizes is unknown. This CDR3 has 15 residues. V lost 4 bases, J lost 5 bases, and 18 bases lay in between. In germline, CDR1 is SGHRS, CDR2 YFSETQ. The sample originates from a study of T cells in localized non-small cell lung cancer. Clones were sequenced by immunoSEQ multiplex PCR, and TCRdb holds only the in-frame ones, with some missing. The data show tens of thousands of clones, 70% to 90% seen once. General observations from the study: Longer overall survival accompanied higher blood T cell density. Sequencing was limited to one tumor region, leaving the possibility of heterogeneity open. Highest T cell clonality was seen in uninvolved adjacent lung, surpassing that measured in tumor.

V and J are TRBV5-1 and TRBJ2-5; either TRBD1 or TRBD2 may fit D (6 bases each). The receptor was derived from a male donor at least 60 years old with stage III squamous cell lung carcinoma. The specimen comprised peripheral blood, sampled before any cancer treatment. As DNA, the CDR3 is TGCGCCAGCAGCCAAAGCCCGACAGGAGGGGAGACCCAGTACTTC. Translated: CASSQSPTGGETQYF.